This T cell receptor (beta chain) was captured in a study of T cells in Graves' hyperthyroidism and ophthalmopathy. The study, taken as a whole, reports: Clonotypes that were expanded in thyroid above 0.001 mostly appeared in blood too. The model forecast ophthalmopathy, anticipating it by a median 6.5 months before onset.

The source material, RNA transcripts, was used to amplify TCR beta CDR3 regions. When the TCR CDR3 underwent first-round RT-PCR, the HTBI primer set was used. TCRdb re-called the multiplex PCR reads with MiXCR, one entry per CDR3 protein. Among about 360,000 distinct CDR3 sequences listed, 20% to 25% were seen once. From germline, CDR1 is SEHNR and CDR2 FQNEAQ (reference sequence). The J segment lost 3 bases and the V segment lost 3 bases, leaving 3 bases of the junction unmatched. This CDR3 is built from 15 residues. Remarks on this clonotype: The antigen is undetermined.

The hyperthyroidism patients had all been newly diagnosed, and their disease duration was under 2 months. Their ages ranged from 18 to 65 years. It was 10 ml of fresh peripheral blood that supplied the PBMCs. This sequence was found in a man aged 45-65 years with Graves' hyperthyroidism. Sequenced input: blood. This rearrangement joins TRBV7-9 to TRBJ2-7, with 12 positions matching TRBD2. In nucleotides, the CDR3 is TGTGCCAGCAGCTTTCCGACTAGCGGGAGCTACGAGCAGTACTTC. Its translation is CASSFPTSGSYEQYF.